The 17 T cell receptor beta chains presented below share a single source sample, sequenced in a study of cytomegalovirus exposure and HLA in healthy donors. Primers: 60 Vbeta forward and 13 Jbeta reverse. Only in-frame clones appear in the TCRdb table, and some are missing; sequencing was by immunoSEQ multiplex PCR. The profile shows around 130,000 clones, 81% of them singletons. Sequenced input: PBMCs. The origin of the receptors is a woman between 35 and 50 years old in good health and CMV-seronegative.

The genes are TRBV7-6 and TRBJ2-2; 7 bases align to TRBD1. V was clipped by 5 bases and J by 7 bases; unmatched bases: 10. The CDR3 is made up of 15 amino acids. Germline V lookup: CDR1 SGHVS, CDR2 FNYEAQ. The CDR3 coding sequence is TGTGCCAGCAGCCCTGGGACAGCGGCGGGCGGGGAGCTGTTTTTT. Encoded protein: CASSPGTAAGGELFF. Using reference TRBV7-6 and TRBJ2-2 for the parts outside the CDR3, the full variable domain is GAGVSQSPRYKVTKRGQDVALRCDPISGHVSLYWYRQALGQGPEFLTYFNYEAQQDKSGLPNDRFSAERPEGSISTLTIQRTEQRDSAMYRCASSPGTAAGGELFFGEGSRLTVL.

This clone was recorded once. The chain couples TRBV2 to TRBJ1-2; D remains unclear. Trimming took 8 bases from V and 5 from J, leaving 12 bases between them. The germline V gene encodes CDR1 SNHLY and CDR2 FYNNEI. This CDR3 has 12 amino acids. This chain's CDR3 is CASLEGIYGYTF. The DNA for the CDR3 is TGTGCCAGCCTAGAGGGTATTTATGGCTACACCTTC. Together with reference TRBV2 and TRBJ1-2, the CDR3 gives the full variable domain: EPEVTQTPSHQVTQMGQEVILRCVPISNHLYFYWYRQILGQKVEFLVSFYNNEISEKSEIFDDQFSVERPDGSNFTLKIRSTKLEDSAMYFCASLEGIYGYTFGSGTRLTVV.

V gene TRBV9 combines with J gene TRBJ1-1; TRBD1 might be the D (5 bases). Per the germline V gene, CDR1 is SGDLS and CDR2 is YYNGEE. The CDR3 sequence is 15 residues long. V lost 0 bases, J lost 5 bases, and 14 bases lay in between. CDR3 amino acids: CASSVVPGGETEAFF. The CDR3 DNA sequence: TGTGCCAGCAGCGTAGTGCCCGGGGGGGAGACTGAAGCTTTCTTT.

The chain links TRBV7-2 to TRBJ2-7; TRBD2 aligns across 9 bases. The CDR3 consists of 16 residues. V trimming: 1 base; J trimming: 2 bases; junction bases outside the gene matches: 6. Germline V gene sequence: CDR1 SGHTA, CDR2 FQGNSA. The CDR3 protein is CASSLGLAGITYEQYF. The CDR3 region has the DNA TGTGCCAGCAGCTTAGGTCTAGCGGGAATAACCTACGAGCAGTACTTC.

The chain carries TRBV19 and TRBJ2-1; TRBD1 aligns across 7 bases. The CDR3 is 14 amino acids. The germline gives CDR1 LNHDA, CDR2 SQIVND (reference sequence). Trimming took 6 bases from V and 2 from J; bases not matched to a gene: 4. The DNA of the CDR3 is TGTGCCAGTAGCAGCAGGGGGACCTACAATGAGCAGTTCTTC. It is translated as CASSSRGTYNEQFF.

This sequence joins TRBV5-1 and TRBJ2-5, with 9 positions matching TRBD2. The V gene end was trimmed by 8 bases and the J gene end by 5 bases; junction bases not matched to a gene: 10. CDR3 length: 14 amino acids. CDR1 and CDR2 (germline): SGHRS, YFSETQ. The CDR3 here is CASNSGGPGETQYF. CDR3 coding DNA: TGCGCCAGTAACAGCGGGGGGCCTGGGGAGACCCAGTACTTC.

CDR3 nucleotides: TGTGCCAGCAGTTTCCGCCGGGACAGCGCGGTTGAGGAGTACTTC. It encodes CASSFRRDSAVEEYF. This chain links TRBV27 with TRBJ2-5; TRBD1 matches 7 bases. CDR1 MNHEY and CDR2 SMNVEV come from the germline V gene (reference sequence). With V trimmed by 3 bases and J by 12 bases, 16 bases remained unmatched. The CDR3 extends over 15 amino acids.

The chain carries TRBV9 and TRBJ2-1; 14 nucleotides line up with TRBD2. V trimming: 3 bases; J trimming: 8 bases; junction bases outside the gene matches: 7. The CDR3 contains 16 residues. CDR1 SGDLS and CDR2 YYNGEE come from the germline V gene. CDR3: CASSGPGTSGSHEQFF. Here the CDR3 DNA reads TGTGCCAGCAGCGGCCCCGGGACTAGCGGGAGTCATGAGCAGTTCTTC.

V is TRBV27 and J is TRBJ1-1; TRBD1 matches at 9 bases. Trimming at V came to 10 bases and at J to 11 bases, leaving 14 bases not matched to a gene. Germline CDR1 reads MNHEY; CDR2 reads SMNVEV (reference sequence). The CDR3 is 13 amino acids. The CDR3 sequence: CATSGTGTWRAFF. Here the CDR3 DNA reads TGTGCCACCTCCGGGACAGGGACTTGGCGGGCTTTCTTT.

The chain combines TRBV27 with TRBJ2-7, with 7 bases identical to TRBD1. The V and J ends lost 3 bases and 1 base, in that order; junction bases with no gene match: 6. CDR1 and CDR2 (germline): MNHEY, SMNVEV (reference sequence). The CDR3 totals 15 residues. CDR3 amino acids: CASSFRQGASYEQYF. CDR3 bases: TGTGCCAGCAGTTTCCGACAGGGAGCTTCCTACGAGCAGTACTTC.

The chain uses TRBV2 and TRBJ2-1, with 7 positions matching TRBD1. The CDR3 loop spans 15 amino acids. V shed 3 bases, J shed 5 bases, and the junction held 7 bases outside the gene matches. Germline V CDR1 and CDR2: SNHLY, FYNNEI. The CDR3 nucleotides read TGTGCCAGCAGTGAGGGGGACAGCAAAAACAATGAGCAGTTCTTC. It translates to CASSEGDSKNNEQFF.

V is TRBV11-2 and J is TRBJ2-7; TRBD2 matches 8 bases. The germline V gene has CDR1 SGHAT and CDR2 FQNNGV. The CDR3 has 14 amino acids. The V segment lost 3 bases and the J segment 4 bases; nucleotides outside the gene matches: 5. Here the CDR3 reads CASSFGGGLYEQYF. The CDR3 coding sequence is TGTGCCAGCAGCTTCGGGGGGGGATTATACGAGCAGTACTTC.

About this clone: Other DNA variants within this sample encode the same CDR3. The genes are TRBV28 and TRBJ2-2; D is unresolved. Germline V gene lookup returns CDR1 MDHEN and CDR2 SYDVKM. V gave up 2 bases and J gave up 2 bases, with 6 bases separating them. The CDR3 has 14 residues. The CDR3 reads CASSLTSNTGELFF. Here the CDR3 DNA reads TGTGCCAGCAGTTTAACCAGTAACACCGGGGAGCTGTTTTTT. The full variable domain, completed using reference TRBV28 and TRBJ2-2, is DVKVTQSSRYLVKRTGEKVFLECVQDMDHENMFWYRQDPGLGLRLIYFSYDVKMKEKGDIPEGYSVSREKKERFSLILESASTNQTSMYLCASSLTSNTGELFFGEGSRLTVL.

The chain joins TRBV10-2 to TRBJ2-1; 7 nucleotides match TRBD2. The CDR3 totals 15 residues. V lost 3 bases and J lost 9; bases outside the gene matches: 11. Germline V gene lookup returns CDR1 WSHSY and CDR2 SAAADI. The CDR3 loop is CASSEPSGGMGEQFF. Here the CDR3 DNA reads TGCGCCAGCAGTGAACCTAGCGGAGGGATGGGTGAGCAGTTCTTC.

This clone was recorded a few times. The chain has TRBV28 and TRBJ1-1; D is perhaps TRBD1 (6 bases). CDR1 MDHEN and CDR2 SYDVKM come from the germline V gene. This CDR3 comprises 16 residues. Trimming took 5 bases from V and 1 from J, leaving 17 bases between them. CDR3 protein: CASSALLGGGNTEAFF. CDR3 in DNA: TGTGCCAGCAGTGCGTTACTAGGGGGGGGGAACACTGAAGCTTTCTTT. The full variable domain, with the rest looked up from reference TRBV28 and TRBJ1-1, is DVKVTQSSRYLVKRTGEKVFLECVQDMDHENMFWYRQDPGLGLRLIYFSYDVKMKEKGDIPEGYSVSREKKERFSLILESASTNQTSMYLCASSALLGGGNTEAFFGQGTRLTVV.

The chain combines TRBV7-8 with TRBJ1-3, with a weak D call TRBD1 (5 bases). Trimming stripped 6 bases from V and 2 bases from J, with 11 bases between. This CDR3 has 14 amino acids. Per germline, CDR1 SGHVS and CDR2 FQNEAQ. CDR3 sequence: CASSGGETGNTIYF. CDR3 DNA sequence: TGTGCCAGCAGTGGGGGGGAGACTGGAAACACCATATATTTT.

The genes are TRBV11-2 and TRBJ1-4; weak D call: TRBD1 (5 bases). Trimming shortened V by 5 bases and J by 8 bases, and 6 bases separated the two germline ends. The CDR3 length is 11 residues. Germline V gene data show CDR1 as SGHAT and CDR2 as FQNNGV. The CDR3 region is CASSRGEKLFF. The CDR3 DNA reads TGTGCCAGCAGCCGGGGGGAAAAACTGTTTTTT.